This is a list of T cell receptor beta chains from one sample in a study of blood T cells in healthy people across ages. TCRdb re-analysed the 5' RACE reads in MiXCR, keeping a single row per CDR3 protein. Among about a million distinct CDR3 sequences listed, 40% to 60% were seen once. Sequenced sample: blood. The receptors derive from a young man in good health. Each CDR3 is given with its conserved first and last residue. A D gene is named only where the DNA matches it firmly. Size is omitted from some rows. Given values are once, few, many or a class for expanded clones.

v_call: TRBV7-2
j_call: TRBJ1-1
clone_size: NA
d_call: NA
cdr3_nt: TGTGCCAGCAGCATCTGGACAGCGGCGAACACTGAAGCTTTCTTT
cdr3_aa: CASSIWTAANTEAFF

v_call: TRBV20-1
j_call: TRBJ1-1
clone_size: NA
d_call: NA
cdr3_nt: TGCAGTGCTAGAGTGGTAGGAATGTCCACTGAAGCTTTCTTT
cdr3_aa: CSARVVGMSTEAFF

v_call: TRBV11-2
j_call: TRBJ2-3
clone_size: NA
d_call: TRBD2
cdr3_nt: TGTGCCAGCAGCTTCGGTTTAGGGCGGGGGGTAAATACGCAGTATTTT
cdr3_aa: CASSFGLGRGVNTQYF

v_call: TRBV4-2
j_call: TRBJ2-7
clone_size: few
d_call: TRBD1
cdr3_nt: TGTGCCAGCAGCCAAGATGGCCCAGGGGGTTTGGGCGAGCAGTACTTC
cdr3_aa: CASSQDGPGGLGEQYF

v_call: TRBV2
j_call: TRBJ1-5
clone_size: once
d_call: NA
cdr3_nt: TGTGCCAGCGCTCACATTAATCAGCCCCAGCATTTT
cdr3_aa: CASAHINQPQHF

v_call: TRBV28
j_call: TRBJ1-1
clone_size: NA
d_call: NA
cdr3_nt: TGTGCCAGCAGTGTACGGTTGAACACTGAAGCTTTCTTT
cdr3_aa: CASSVRLNTEAFF

v_call: TRBV18
j_call: TRBJ2-7
clone_size: NA
d_call: NA
cdr3_nt: TGTGCCAGCTCACCCTACGTGGACGAGCAGTACTTC
cdr3_aa: CASSPYVDEQYF

v_call: TRBV6-1
j_call: TRBJ2-1
clone_size: NA
d_call: TRBD1
cdr3_nt: TGTGCCAGCGAAACCCGGGGCAGGGGGCGAGGTGAGCAGTTCTTC
cdr3_aa: CASETRGRGRGEQFF

v_call: TRBV30
j_call: TRBJ1-2
clone_size: few
d_call: NA
cdr3_nt: TGTGCCTGGAGTCAAGGGTATGGCTACACCTTC
cdr3_aa: CAWSQGYGYTF

v_call: TRBV20-1
j_call: TRBJ2-1
clone_size: NA
d_call: TRBD2
cdr3_nt: TGCAGTGCTAGTTGGCTAGCGGGCGAGCAGTTCTTC
cdr3_aa: CSASWLAGEQFF

v_call: TRBV28
j_call: TRBJ2-3
clone_size: few
d_call: TRBD2
cdr3_nt: TGTGCCAGCAGTTTCCCGACTAGCGGGGGGACAGATACGCAGTATTTT
cdr3_aa: CASSFPTSGGTDTQYF

v_call: TRBV7-2
j_call: TRBJ1-2
clone_size: NA
d_call: NA
cdr3_nt: TGTGCCAGCAGCCCCGGTGTTGATGGCTACACCTTC
cdr3_aa: CASSPGVDGYTF

v_call: TRBV6-2/TRBV6-3
j_call: TRBJ2-3
clone_size: medium-sized
d_call: NA
cdr3_nt: TGTGCCAGCAGTTACTCGGGGGAGACAGATACGCAGTATTTT
cdr3_aa: CASSYSGETDTQYF

v_call: TRBV7-9
j_call: TRBJ2-7
clone_size: NA
d_call: NA
cdr3_nt: TGTGCCAGCGGTGAAAGCTTTGAGTACTTC
cdr3_aa: CASGESFEYF

v_call: TRBV25-1
j_call: TRBJ1-2
clone_size: many
d_call: NA
cdr3_nt: TGTGCCAGCAGTGAATTAGAAGCTAACTATGGCTACACCTTC
cdr3_aa: CASSELEANYGYTF

v_call: TRBV21-1
j_call: TRBJ1-1
clone_size: many
d_call: NA
cdr3_nt: TGTGCCAGCAGCAAACACCGGACAGAGAACACTGAAGCTTTCTTT
cdr3_aa: CASSKHRTENTEAFF

v_call: TRBV15
j_call: TRBJ2-4
clone_size: once
d_call: TRBD1
cdr3_nt: TGTGCCACCAGCAGGATGACAGGGGTATCAACCAAAAACATTCAGTACTTC
cdr3_aa: CATSRMTGVSTKNIQYF

v_call: TRBV10-3
j_call: TRBJ1-1
clone_size: NA
d_call: NA
cdr3_nt: TGTGCCATCAGTTGGAAGGGGGATGAAGCTTTCTTT
cdr3_aa: CAISWKGDEAFF

v_call: TRBV20-1
j_call: TRBJ2-5
clone_size: NA
d_call: TRBD2
cdr3_nt: TGCAGTGCTAGACCGGTTAGCGGGAGGGGGGAGACCCAGTACTTC
cdr3_aa: CSARPVSGRGETQYF

v_call: TRBV29-1
j_call: TRBJ2-6
clone_size: NA
d_call: NA
cdr3_nt: TGCAGCGCCACTATGGACGCTGGGGCCAACGTCCTGACTTTC
cdr3_aa: CSATMDAGANVLTF

v_call: TRBV28
j_call: TRBJ1-2
clone_size: NA
d_call: NA
cdr3_nt: TGTGCCAGCAGTCGCAGTGGGGCCTATGGCTACACCTTC
cdr3_aa: CASSRSGAYGYTF

v_call: TRBV24-1
j_call: TRBJ1-1
clone_size: NA
d_call: NA
cdr3_nt: TGTGCCACCAGTGATGCGCAGGAAGAAGCTTTCTTT
cdr3_aa: CATSDAQEEAFF